This T cell receptor beta chain originates from a study of cytomegalovirus exposure and HLA in healthy donors. Study outcomes and limitations: Association of a missense DCLRE1C variant with TCR beta V- and J-gene trimming was reported in a later analysis.

The germline V gene encodes CDR1 SGHAT and CDR2 FQNNGV. The CDR3 consists of 15 residues. V was clipped by 5 bases and J by 8 bases; unmatched bases: 7. The primer mix had 60 Vbeta and 13 Jbeta primers. The data were produced by immunoSEQ multiplex PCR, yet TCRdb's version contains in-frame clones alone and is incomplete. The sample includes about 140,000 clones, approximately 75% of them seen just once. Remarks on this clone: What it recognizes is unknown.

This rearrangement joins TRBV11-2 to TRBJ2-2; 11 nucleotides match TRBD1. The sequence came from a male donor in good health and CMV-seronegative. The sequenced material came from PBMCs. The CDR3 coding sequence is TGTGCCAGCAGCACGGACAGGGGGCGCGTTGGGGAGCTGTTTTTT. Residues: CASSTDRGRVGELFF.